Relative to its sample, the clone carrying this T cell receptor (beta chain) is medium-sized (0.01 to 0.1%). The entry originates in a study of CD8+CD57+ T cells in acquired aplastic anemia. Previously, flow cytometry had revealed CD8+CD57+ cell expansion in the patients chosen for sequencing. Genomic DNA provided the template from which TCR beta VDJ and CDR3 profiles were obtained. Using its own MiXCR run on the reads, TCRdb lists one record per CDR3 protein. The sample gives 150,000 to 200,000 distinct CDR3 sequences, over 40% of which show up once; roughly 1.8% is in the top ten. Germline-derived CDR1 and CDR2 are SNHLY and FYNNEI. The length of the CDR3 is 14 residues. Between the trimmed V and J ends, which lost 3 bases and 7 bases, there was a span of 15 bases.

The source of this sequence is a human donor with aplastic anemia. The specimen was sorted CD4+, CD8+, or CD8+CD57+ T cells (not recorded which) from PBMCs. This sequence joins TRBV2 and TRBJ1-2; D gene uncertain. CDR3 coding DNA: TGTGCCAGCAGTGATAGCGGTGGGAAACGTGGCTACACCTTC. Its protein is CASSDSGGKRGYTF. The variable domain in full, with the rest retrieved from reference TRBV2 and TRBJ1-2, is EPEVTQTPSHQVTQMGQEVILRCVPISNHLYFYWYRQILGQKVEFLVSFYNNEISEKSEIFDDQFSVERPDGSNFTLKIRSTKLEDSAMYFCASSDSGGKRGYTFGSGTRLTVV.